A single sample gave rise to the 31 T cell receptor beta chains below, sequenced in a study of technical replicates of blood from a few donors. Measured with immunoSEQ multiplex PCR; TCRdb has only the in-frame clones, and not every one. Among some 74,000 clones listed, 92% were seen once. The sample taken for sequencing was T cells isolated from PBMCs. These receptors all stem from a human donor in good health.

This clone was found once. The rearrangement links TRBV28 to TRBJ2-2; D gene unclear. Germline assignment: CDR1 MDHEN and CDR2 SYDVKM. The CDR3 is made up of 14 amino acids. Trimming left V 2 bases short and J 3 bases short, with 7 bases between. The CDR3 region is CASSLGPYTGELFF. The CDR3, as DNA: TGTGCCAGCAGTTTAGGCCCATACACCGGGGAGCTGTTTTTT. The full variable domain, in which reference TRBV28 and TRBJ2-2 provide the parts outside the CDR3, is DVKVTQSSRYLVKRTGEKVFLECVQDMDHENMFWYRQDPGLGLRLIYFSYDVKMKEKGDIPEGYSVSREKKERFSLILESASTNQTSMYLCASSLGPYTGELFFGEGSRLTVL.

This clone was recorded a few times. V gene TRBV5-1 combines with J gene TRBJ1-3, with 9 bases fitting TRBD1. Losses at the gene ends were 6 bases for V and 1 base for J; bases not matched to a gene: 5. The CDR3 contains 15 residues. Germline CDR1 is SGHRS and CDR2 is YFSETQ. The CDR3 DNA reads TGCGCCAGCACGGAACAGGGGGCGTCTGGAAACACCATATATTTT. Encoded protein: CASTEQGASGNTIYF.

The count of this clone is one. CDR3 sequence reads: CASSLGTGNTEAFF. The CDR3 DNA reads as TGTGCCAGCAGCTTAGGGACAGGGAACACTGAAGCTTTCTTT. V and J are TRBV11-3 and TRBJ1-1, with 7 bases lining up with TRBD1. Germline CDR1 is SGHNT and CDR2 is YENEEA. The ends lost 1 base at V and 1 base at J; junction bases unmatched: 0. The CDR3 has 14 residues. The whole variable domain, filled in from reference TRBV11-3 and TRBJ1-1, reads EAGVVQSPRYKIIEKKQPVAFWCNPISGHNTLYWYLQNLGQGPELLIRYENEEAVDDSQLPKDRFSAERLKGVDSTLKIQPAELGDSAVYLCASSLGTGNTEAFFGQGTRLTVV.

This sequence joins TRBV10-3 and TRBJ2-7; no reliable D call. Trimming removed 9 bases from V and 2 bases from J, with 8 bases in between. Germline V lookup: CDR1 ENHRY, CDR2 SYGVKD. This CDR3 region has 11 residues. CDR3 amino acids: CAMRTAYEQYF. The CDR3 bases are TGTGCCATGCGTACAGCCTACGAGCAGTACTTC.

On this clone itself: This same CDR3 is encoded by further DNA sequences in the sample. The rearrangement uses TRBV27 and TRBJ2-7, with 7 bases lining up with TRBD1. Germline loops: CDR1 MNHEY, CDR2 SMNVEV (reference sequence). With 5 bases clipped from V and 4 bases from J, the junction kept 5 bases outside the gene matches. This CDR3 spans 13 amino acids. In DNA, the CDR3 is TGTGCCAGCAGTCGGGGACAGACATACGAGCAGTACTTC. Translating gives CASSRGQTYEQYF.

J is TRBJ2-7 and V is TRBV28, with 7 bases identical to TRBD1. The CDR3 covers 15 residues. V dropped 6 bases and J dropped 4; count of bases not matched to a gene: 12. Germline V CDR1 and CDR2: MDHEN, SYDVKM. CDR3 in DNA: TGTGCCAGCAGGATCAACCGGGACAGACTTTACGAGCAGTACTTC. It codes for CASRINRDRLYEQYF. The whole variable domain, remainder taken from reference TRBV28 and TRBJ2-7, is DVKVTQSSRYLVKRTGEKVFLECVQDMDHENMFWYRQDPGLGLRLIYFSYDVKMKEKGDIPEGYSVSREKKERFSLILESASTNQTSMYLCASRINRDRLYEQYFGPGTRLTVT.

This clone was observed a handful of times. For the CDR3, the DNA is TGTGCCATCAGTGAGTCCTCGGTCGAAAAACTGTTTTTT. Protein sequence: CAISESSVEKLFF. The rearrangement uses TRBV10-3 and TRBJ1-4; unclear D gene. V lost 0 bases and J lost 8, with 7 bases in between. The germline V gene has CDR1 ENHRY and CDR2 SYGVKD. The CDR3 is 13 amino acids.

The rearrangement links TRBV2 to TRBJ1-1, with D possibly matching TRBD1 (6 bases). Germline CDR1 reads SNHLY; CDR2 reads FYNNEI. V was pared by 4 bases and J by 1 base, with 7 bases between. CDR3 size: 13 residues. The CDR3 DNA sequence: TGTGCCAGCAGTGTCAGGGGGAACACTGAAGCTTTCTTT. This gives the protein CASSVRGNTEAFF.

V is TRBV7-9 and J is TRBJ2-1; weak D call: TRBD1 (5 bases). CDR1 and CDR2 (germline): SEHNR, FQNEAQ (reference sequence). V gave up 2 bases and J gave up 4 bases, with 12 bases separating them. CDR3 size: 15 residues. CDR3 loop: CASSLFQGEYNEQFF. The CDR3, as DNA: TGTGCCAGCAGCTTATTCCAGGGCGAGTACAATGAGCAGTTCTTC. Full variable domain (missing parts from reference TRBV7-9 and TRBJ2-1): DTGVSQNPRHKITKRGQNVTFRCDPISEHNRLYWYRQTLGQGPEFLTYFQNEAQLEKSRLLSDRFSAERPKGSFSTLEIQRTEQGDSAMYLCASSLFQGEYNEQFFGPGTRLTVL.

V usage is TRBV10-1 and J usage is TRBJ2-3; TRBD1 matches at 9 bases. CDR3 length equals 13 residues. V dropped 8 bases and J dropped 6; count of bases not matched to a gene: 6. Germline V lookup: CDR1 WNHNN, CDR2 SYGVQD (reference sequence). CDR3 loop: CASRDRERDTQYF. The CDR3 nucleotides are TGCGCCAGCCGGGACAGGGAGCGGGATACGCAGTATTTT.

This clone occurred once. The chain carries TRBV2 and TRBJ1-1; D might be TRBD1 (6 bases). V dropped 7 bases and J dropped 4 bases, with 16 bases sitting between them. Germline CDR1 and CDR2: SNHLY and FYNNEI. The CDR3 contains 14 residues. The CDR3 DNA follows: TGTGCCAGCATTCCGACAGGAGGTGTCACTGAAGCTTTCTTT. It is translated as CASIPTGGVTEAFF.

This chain joins TRBV10-3 and TRBJ2-2; tentative D call: TRBD2 (6 bases). The germline V and J ends were trimmed by 6 bases and 1 base, with 15 bases remaining between them. CDR1 is ENHRY, CDR2 SYGVKD, per germline. There are 16 residues in the CDR3. CDR3 region: CAISLELAENTGELFF. CDR3 coding DNA: TGTGCCATCAGCTTGGAATTAGCGGAGAACACCGGGGAGCTGTTTTTT.

This chain connects TRBV9 to TRBJ2-7, with 8 positions matching TRBD1. V dropped 2 bases and J dropped 5; count of bases not matched to a gene: 3. Germline CDR1 is SGDLS and CDR2 is YYNGEE. The CDR3 extends over 13 amino acids. CDR3 protein: CASSVEQGDEQYF. CDR3 in DNA: TGTGCCAGCAGCGTGGAACAGGGGGACGAGCAGTACTTC.

The chain links TRBV9 to TRBJ1-5; 10 bases agree with TRBD1. Germline V gene data show CDR1 as SGDLS and CDR2 as YYNGEE. The CDR3 loop spans 16 amino acids. The J segment lost 1 base and the V segment lost 4 bases, leaving 5 bases of the junction unmatched. The CDR3 protein is CASSPGQGGSNQPQHF. The DNA of the CDR3 is TGTGCCAGCAGCCCCGGACAGGGGGGAAGCAATCAGCCCCAGCATTTT.

The CDR3 loop reads CASSLRGPNTEAFF. In DNA, the CDR3 is TGTGCCAGCAGTTTAAGAGGCCCGAACACTGAAGCTTTCTTT. V and J are TRBV27 and TRBJ1-1; the D is unclear. The CDR3 extends over 14 amino acids. Germline-derived CDR1 and CDR2 are MNHEY and SMNVEV (reference sequence). V was cut by 2 bases and J by 1 base, with 8 bases left in between.

V gene TRBV28 combines with J gene TRBJ2-1; D is possibly TRBD2 (6 bases). The germline CDR1 and CDR2 sequences are MDHEN and SYDVKM. This CDR3 has 16 residues. Between the trimmed V and J ends, which lost 6 bases and 0 bases, there was a span of 15 bases. The CDR3 nucleotides read TGTGCCAGCAGCTGGGGACTGCGATTCTCCTACAATGAGCAGTTCTTC. Encoded protein: CASSWGLRFSYNEQFF.

V is TRBV21-1 and J is TRBJ1-5; TRBD1, the table's D call, lacks a check against the DNA. TRBV21-1 is a pseudogene. CDR3 size: 17 residues. The chain's CDR3 is CASSKATTGALRQPQHF. In nucleotides, the CDR3 is TGTGCCAGCAGCAAAGCCACGACAGGGGCGTTAAGGCAGCCCCAGCATTTT.

The chain combines TRBV23-1 with TRBJ2-5; 7 bases are a match to TRBD1. TRBV23-1 is filed as an ORF, its function uncertain. This CDR3 contains 13 residues. The V segment lost 10 bases and the J segment 1 base; nucleotides outside the gene matches: 6. The CDR3 DNA follows: TGCGCCAAACTAGGGGGCGGCCAAGAGACCCAGTACTTC. This translates into CAKLGGGQETQYF.

In its sample, this clone was seen once. V usage is TRBV29-1 and J usage is TRBJ2-2, with 8 bases aligning to TRBD2. Germline values: CDR1 SQVTM, CDR2 ANQGSEA. This CDR3 region has 14 residues. In nucleotides, the CDR3 is TGCAGTTACGCGGGGGGACAGAACACCGGGGAGCTGTTTTTT. This sequence encodes CSYAGGQNTGELFF.

The genes are TRBV5-1 and TRBJ2-7, with 7 bases aligning to TRBD1. The CDR3 is 14 amino acids. Germline loops: CDR1 SGHRS, CDR2 YFSETQ. Trimming at V came to 2 bases and at J to 3 bases, leaving 5 bases not matched to a gene. The CDR3 nucleotides are TGCGCCAGCAGCTTCCGGGACAGCCACTACGAGCAGTACTTC. As protein: CASSFRDSHYEQYF.

CDR3 nucleotide sequence: TGTGCCAGCAGCGTATATGACAGGGACACTCAGCCCCAGCATTTT. This sequence encodes CASSVYDRDTQPQHF. J is TRBJ1-5 and V is TRBV5-6; 7 bases agree with TRBD1. Germline loops: CDR1 SGHDT, CDR2 YYEEEE. This CDR3 has 15 residues. V lost 4 bases to trimming and J lost 6 bases; unmatched junction nucleotides: 10.

The rearrangement links TRBV27 to TRBJ1-2; 12 bases agree with TRBD1. In germline, CDR1 is MNHEY, CDR2 SMNVEV (reference sequence). V lost 5 bases to trimming and J lost 7 bases; unmatched junction nucleotides: 8. CDR3 length: 15 residues. The CDR3 here is CASSLTGTGGAGYTF. As DNA, the CDR3 is TGTGCCAGCAGTCTAACCGGGACAGGGGGCGCTGGCTACACCTTC.

DNA for the CDR3: TGTGCCAGCAGCTTCCTATATAGCAATCAGCCCCAGCATTTT. This codes for CASSFLYSNQPQHF. The rearrangement links TRBV7-2 to TRBJ1-5; D ambiguous. The CDR3 is 14 amino acids. Germline CDR1 SGHTA, CDR2 FQGNSA. The V and J ends lost 3 bases and 0 bases respectively, with 6 bases between them. The entire variable domain, with the rest obtained from reference TRBV7-2 and TRBJ1-5, is as follows: GAGVSQSPSNKVTEKGKDVELRCDPISGHTALYWYRQSLGQGLEFLIYFQGNSAPDKSGLPSDRFSAERTGGSVSTLTIQRTQQEDSAVYLCASSFLYSNQPQHFGDGTRLSIL.

This clone was seen a single time. This sequence joins TRBV4-3 and TRBJ1-3; weak D call: TRBD1 (6 bases). The germline V gene encodes CDR1 LGHNA and CDR2 YSLEER. Trimming took 4 bases from V and 0 from J, leaving 13 bases between them. The CDR3 length is 16 residues. The CDR3 DNA sequence: TGCGCCAGCAGCCCCTATGGACAGAGCTCTGGAAACACCATATATTTT. Its protein is CASSPYGQSSGNTIYF.

Here the CDR3 DNA reads TGTGCCAGCAGCTTGGGAGGGGGCTTGGACTATGGCTACACCTTC. This codes for CASSLGGGLDYGYTF. The chain is built from TRBV5-4 and TRBJ1-2, with 7 bases matching TRBD1. V lost 0 bases and J lost 3; bases outside the gene matches: 5. The CDR3 length is 15 residues. Germline lookup yields CDR1 SGHNT and CDR2 YYREEE (reference sequence).

CDR3 protein: CASSIGGLSADTQYF. The CDR3 coding sequence is TGTGCCAGCTCCATCGGGGGACTCTCCGCAGATACGCAGTATTTT. The chain uses TRBV9 and TRBJ2-3, with D perhaps matching TRBD2 (6 bases). The V end lost 7 bases, the J end lost 4 bases, and 19 bases lay between the germline ends. The length of the CDR3 is 15 residues. The V gene's germline CDR1 is SGDLS and CDR2 YYNGEE. Full variable domain (remainder filled in from reference TRBV9 and TRBJ2-3): DSGVTQTPKHLITATGQRVTLRCSPRSGDLSVYWYQQSLDQGLQFLIQYYNGEERAKGNILERFSAQQFPDLHSELNLSSLELGDSALYFCASSIGGLSADTQYFGPGTRLTVL.

The chain is built from TRBV2 and TRBJ2-5, with a possible D match to TRBD2 (6 bases). V lost 7 bases, J lost 5 bases, and 17 bases lay in between. Germline V gene data show CDR1 as SNHLY and CDR2 as FYNNEI. The CDR3 consists of 14 residues. The chain's CDR3 is CASNPQGGGETQYF. Here the CDR3 DNA reads TGTGCCAGCAACCCCCAAGGCGGAGGGGAGACCCAGTACTTC.

This chain uses TRBV4-1 with TRBJ2-1; 7 bases align to TRBD1. The J segment lost 0 bases and the V segment lost 0 bases, leaving 11 bases of the junction unmatched. Looked up from germline, CDR1 is MGHRA and CDR2 is YSYEKL. The CDR3 extends over 19 amino acids. CDR3 sequence reads: CASSQDLQGWPSSYNEQFF. The CDR3, as DNA: TGCGCCAGCAGCCAAGATTTACAGGGGTGGCCAAGCTCCTACAATGAGCAGTTCTTC.

The chain uses TRBV6-6 and TRBJ2-6, with D possibly TRBD1 on 5 matching bases. Germline V gives CDR1 MNHNY, CDR2 SVGAGI (reference sequence). V shed 7 bases and J shed 0 bases, with 7 bases lying between them. CDR3 length: 14 residues. The CDR3 region has the DNA TGTGCCAGCATCGACAGCTCTGGGGCCAACGTCCTGACTTTC. This translates into CASIDSSGANVLTF.

The genes are TRBV7-6 and TRBJ2-1, with TRBD1 matching over 9 bases. The CDR3 covers 17 residues. From germline, CDR1 is SGHVS and CDR2 FNYEAQ. V shed 1 base, J shed 4 bases, and the junction held 8 bases outside the gene matches. The CDR3 DNA reads as TGTGCCAGCAGCTTAGAAGGGAGAGGGACAGGGTACAATGAGCAGTTCTTC. This encodes CASSLEGRGTGYNEQFF.

This sequence joins TRBV30 and TRBJ2-7, with D hard to call. The CDR3 is 11 residues long. CDR1 GTSNPN and CDR2 SVGIG come from the germline V gene (reference sequence). Trimming removed 5 bases from V and 0 bases from J, with 5 bases in between. The CDR3 loop is CAWGRSYEQYF. CDR3 DNA sequence: TGTGCCTGGGGCCGCTCCTACGAGCAGTACTTC.